The 32 T cell receptor beta chains below were found in one sample sequenced in a study of T cells after yellow fever vaccination. TCRdb redid the calling of the 5' RACE reads with MiXCR, one entry per CDR3 protein. Of about 150,000 distinct CDR3 sequences in the sample, about 6% were seen once. The material sequenced was CD4+ T cells sorted from PBMCs, taken on the day of the first yellow fever vaccination. All receptors come from a man younger than 30 who received the YFV17D yellow fever vaccine.

This clonotype has more than one count but fewer than ten. The chain recombines TRBV12-3 or TRBV12-4 with TRBJ1-6, with 7 bases fitting TRBD1. The J segment lost 8 bases and the V segment lost 8 bases, leaving 6 bases of the junction unmatched. The CDR3 has 13 residues. The CDR3 DNA reads TGTGCCAGCCGAAAAACAGGGGATTCACCCCTCCACTTT. Protein: CASRKTGDSPLHF.

The sample holds many counts of this clonotype. V is TRBV12-3 or TRBV12-4 and J is TRBJ1-1; D possibly corresponds to TRBD1 (5 bases). This CDR3 has 13 amino acids. V was shortened by 5 bases and J by 2 bases, with 9 bases between the two germline ends. CDR3 nucleotides: TGTGCCAGCAGTACAGGTTATAACACTGAAGCTTTCTTT. This gives the protein CASSTGYNTEAFF.

V is TRBV18 and J is TRBJ2-7; D remains unclear. The CDR3 contains 14 residues. Germline loops: CDR1 KGHSH, CDR2 LQKENI. The V end lost 4 bases, the J end lost 0 bases, and 10 bases lay between the germline ends. The CDR3 loop reads CASSLERSSYEQYF. For the CDR3, the DNA is TGTGCCAGCTCACTCGAGAGGAGCTCCTACGAGCAGTACTTC.

This clonotype was observed at least ten times. V usage is TRBV5-1 and J usage is TRBJ2-2, with a weak D call TRBD1 (6 bases). V lost 3 bases and J 5 bases, leaving 14 bases between the germline ends. The CDR3 extends over 15 amino acids. Germline-derived CDR1 and CDR2 are SGHRS and YFSETQ. The chain's CDR3 is CASSSQSGQTGELFF. As DNA, the CDR3 is TGCGCCAGCAGCTCCCAAAGCGGACAGACCGGGGAGCTGTTTTTT.

This clonotype was observed a handful of times. The rearrangement joins TRBV10-3 to TRBJ2-2; D ambiguous. The CDR3 contains 13 residues. Germline V gene lookup returns CDR1 ENHRY and CDR2 SYGVKD. V was pared by 7 bases and J by 3 bases, with 9 bases between. CDR3 amino acids: CAITEPDTGELFF. CDR3 DNA sequence: TGTGCCATCACCGAACCCGACACCGGGGAGCTGTTTTTT.

This clonotype was recorded at least ten times. The chain links TRBV5-1 to TRBJ2-3; the D is unclear. In germline, CDR1 is SGHRS, CDR2 YFSETQ. This CDR3 has 15 amino acids. Trimming left V 3 bases short and J 0 bases short, with 11 bases between. DNA of the CDR3: TGCGCCAGCAGCTCTACCATGGGGAGCACAGATACGCAGTATTTT. This codes for CASSSTMGSTDTQYF.

This clonotype was found a few times. This chain links TRBV11-2 with TRBJ2-3, with TRBD2 matching over 8 bases. Unmatched junction bases numbered 9, after V lost 5 bases and J lost 2 bases. The V gene's germline CDR1 is SGHAT and CDR2 FQNNGV. This CDR3 has 16 residues. CDR3 DNA: TGTGCCAGCAGCCAGGCCGGGACTAGGTACACAGATACGCAGTATTTT. Translation gives CASSQAGTRYTDTQYF.

The chain uses TRBV15 and TRBJ2-7; D possibly corresponds to TRBD1 (6 bases). Germline-derived CDR1 and CDR2 are LNHNV and YYDKDF (reference sequence). CDR3 length: 13 residues. V dropped 2 bases and J dropped 8 bases, with 13 bases sitting between them. CDR3 DNA: TGTGCCACCAGCAGAACCGTACAGGGTCAGCAGTACGTC. Protein product: CATSRTVQGQQYV.

At least ten counts were recorded for this clonotype. The chain carries TRBV12-3 or TRBV12-4 and TRBJ1-6; D is uncertain. This CDR3 region has 12 residues. V lost 6 bases, J lost 10 bases, and 10 bases lay in between. The DNA for the CDR3 is TGTGCCAGCAGCCCATCCCTGTCACCCCTCCACTTT. Amino acid sequence: CASSPSLSPLHF.

This clonotype was observed many times. One end of the junction varies from germline; a read error may be responsible. This chain joins TRBV7-2 and TRBJ2-3, with D maybe TRBD1 (7 bases). The V gene's germline CDR1 is SGHTA and CDR2 FQGNSA. The CDR3 runs 17 residues. CDR3 sequence reads: CASSVASWGRGDDTQYF. As DNA, the CDR3 is TGTGCCAGCAGCGTAGCCTCTTGGGGCAGGGGGGATGATACGCAGTATTTT.

The rearrangement links TRBV28 to TRBJ2-1, with 7 bases fitting TRBD2. The germline gives CDR1 MDHEN, CDR2 SYDVKM. J was trimmed by 7 bases and V by 6 bases; bases with no gene match: 6. CDR3 length equals 13 residues. In DNA, the CDR3 is TGTGCCAGCAGGAGCGGGACCAAAAATGAGCAGTTCTTC. As protein: CASRSGTKNEQFF.

The table lists this clonotype with many counts. The genes are TRBV5-1 and TRBJ2-1; TRBD2 matches 12 bases. Germline lookup yields CDR1 SGHRS and CDR2 YFSETQ. This CDR3 is built from 19 residues. Germline trimming cut 4 bases from V and 2 bases from J; bases unmatched to any gene: 13. CDR3 residues: CASSPSSASGGAPYNEQFF. CDR3 coding DNA: TGCGCCAGCAGCCCATCCTCAGCTAGCGGGGGGGCACCCTACAATGAGCAGTTCTTC.

This clonotype showed up just a few times. The chain employs TRBV5-1 and TRBJ2-5; TRBD1 agrees at 8 bases. V lost 3 bases and J lost 2; bases outside the gene matches: 6. CDR1 is SGHRS, CDR2 YFSETQ, per germline. The CDR3 extends over 15 amino acids. The CDR3, as DNA: TGCGCCAGCAGCTCAGGACAGGGCGATCAAGAGACCCAGTACTTC. This codes for CASSSGQGDQETQYF.

This clonotype has a count of ten or more. The V call is TRBV21-1, the J call TRBJ1-1. TRBV21-1 is annotated as a pseudogene. This CDR3 region has 15 residues. The CDR3 is CASSLNEEGFTEAFF. CDR3 nucleotides: TGTGCCAGCAGCCTCAATGAGGAGGGGTTCACTGAAGCTTTCTTT.

The chain uses TRBV24-1 and TRBJ2-1; 9 bases map to TRBD2. Per the germline V gene, CDR1 is KGHDR and CDR2 is SFDVKD. This CDR3 region has 18 residues. The V gene end was trimmed by 5 bases and the J gene end by 0 bases; junction bases not matched to a gene: 10. In DNA, the CDR3 is TGTGCCACCAGTGTGACCAGCGGGGGGCAAAGCTCCTACAATGAGCAGTTCTTC. Translating gives CATSVTSGGQSSYNEQFF.

At least ten counts were recorded for this clonotype. The V and J genes are TRBV20-1 and TRBJ1-2; D is possibly TRBD1 (5 bases). CDR1 is DFQATT, CDR2 SNEGSKA, per germline (reference sequence). CDR3 length: 10 amino acids. The CDR3 reads CGGGNYGYTF. In nucleotides, the CDR3 is TGCGGGGGGGGTAACTATGGCTACACCTTC.

The chain combines TRBV9 with TRBJ2-1, with D maybe TRBD2 (7 bases). CDR3 length equals 14 residues. Trimming shortened V by 4 bases and J by 4 bases, and 12 bases separated the two germline ends. Germline CDR1 is SGDLS and CDR2 is YYNGEE. CDR3 region: CASSIAGAYNEQFF. The DNA of the CDR3 is TGTGCCAGCAGCATTGCGGGGGCGTACAATGAGCAGTTCTTC. The full variable domain, in which reference TRBV9 and TRBJ2-1 provide the parts outside the CDR3, is DSGVTQTPKHLITATGQRVTLRCSPRSGDLSVYWYQQSLDQGLQFLIQYYNGEERAKGNILERFSAQQFPDLHSELNLSSLELGDSALYFCASSIAGAYNEQFFGPGTRLTVL.

This clonotype was counted ten times or more. The chain combines TRBV7-2 with TRBJ1-1; no clear D gene. This CDR3 contains 11 residues. Between the trimmed V and J ends, which lost 4 bases and 11 bases, there was a span of 11 bases. CDR1 and CDR2 from the germline V gene are SGHTA and FQGNSA. CDR3 bases: TGTGCCAGCAGCTCCTGGGGAGGGGCTTTCTTT. It is translated as CASSSWGGAFF.

This clonotype has at least ten counts. The genes are TRBV12-3 or TRBV12-4 and TRBJ1-1; 12 bases line up with TRBD1. Trimming took 8 bases from V and 6 from J; bases not matched to a gene: 10. The length of the CDR3 is 15 residues. CDR3 nucleotide sequence: TGTGCCAGCGGCTCTGGGACAGGGGGCGTATCTGAAGCTTTCTTT. Its translation: CASGSGTGGVSEAFF.

The chain joins TRBV7-2 to TRBJ1-5; D is uncertain. The CDR3 length is 13 residues. V was shortened by 4 bases and J by 7 bases, with 11 bases between the two germline ends. The germline V gene has CDR1 SGHTA and CDR2 FQGNSA. The DNA for the CDR3 is TGTGCCAGCAGCTATTGGGGTGGCCAGCCCCAGCATTTT. This translates into CASSYWGGQPQHF.

In this sample, this clonotype turned up many times. The rearrangement links TRBV7-2 to TRBJ2-5; TRBD2 matches 10 bases. Germline assignment: CDR1 SGHTA and CDR2 FQGNSA. CDR3 length: 15 amino acids. Trimming at V came to 2 bases and at J to 5 bases, leaving 5 bases not matched to a gene. The CDR3 nucleotides read TGTGCCAGCAGCTTAAGTCTAGCGGGGGCTGAGACCCAGTACTTC. Protein sequence: CASSLSLAGAETQYF.

The chain has TRBV7-2 and TRBJ2-3; 14 nucleotides line up with TRBD2. This CDR3 comprises 16 residues. The ends lost 6 bases at V and 2 bases at J; junction bases unmatched: 4. Per the germline V gene, CDR1 is SGHTA and CDR2 is FQGNSA. The CDR3 loop reads CASSGTSGGITDTQYF. CDR3 nucleotides: TGTGCCAGCAGTGGGACTAGCGGGGGTATCACAGATACGCAGTATTTT.

In its sample, this clonotype was seen a few times. The chain is built from TRBV12-3 or TRBV12-4 and TRBJ1-2; D remains ambiguous. The CDR3 has 13 residues. V lost 5 bases and J lost 4, with 11 bases in between. In DNA, the CDR3 is TGTGCCAGCAGTAATCAGGCGTTCTATGGCTACACCTTC. Translated: CASSNQAFYGYTF.

Many counts were recorded for this clonotype. This chain's CDR3 is CASSLAGQGLYEQFF. The CDR3, as DNA: TGTGCCAGCAGCCTAGCGGGACAGGGTCTATACGAGCAGTTCTTC. The chain is built from TRBV9 and TRBJ2-1; either TRBD1 or TRBD2 may supply D (9 bases each). The CDR3 spans 15 residues. Trimming took off 4 bases at V and 10 bases at J, with 21 bases between the two ends. In germline, CDR1 is SGDLS, CDR2 YYNGEE.

V is TRBV6-5 and J is TRBJ2-3; TRBD2 matches 9 bases. Per the germline V gene, CDR1 is MNHEY and CDR2 is SVGAGI. This CDR3 is 16 amino acids long. The V segment lost 0 bases and the J segment 0 bases; nucleotides outside the gene matches: 1. The CDR3 bases are TGTGCCAGCAGTTACTCCGGGACTAGCAGCACAGATACGCAGTATTTT. This gives the protein CASSYSGTSSTDTQYF.

This rearrangement joins TRBV5-6 to TRBJ2-2, with 8 bases that match TRBD1. The CDR3 loop spans 13 amino acids. The V gene end was trimmed by 4 bases and the J gene end by 7 bases; junction bases not matched to a gene: 3. Germline V CDR1 and CDR2: SGHDT, YYEEEE. CDR3: CASSLDRDGELFF. DNA for the CDR3: TGTGCCAGCAGCCTGGACAGGGACGGGGAGCTGTTTTTT.

This sequence joins TRBV28 and TRBJ2-6, with a possible D match to TRBD2 (7 bases). Germline V gene sequence: CDR1 MDHEN, CDR2 SYDVKM. The ends were cut back, 8 bases at V and 1 base at J, with 24 bases in the middle. This CDR3 is built from 19 residues. The CDR3 bases are TGTGCCAGCCATCGGAGGGGAGGGACAAAAGGATCTGGGGCCAACGTCCTGACTTTC. This translates into CASHRRGGTKGSGANVLTF.

This clonotype was counted at least ten times. The J gene is TRBJ2-3, the V gene TRBV5-1, with 7 bases aligning to TRBD1. V was pared by 2 bases and J by 4 bases, with 7 bases of the junction left unmatched. Germline-derived CDR1 and CDR2 are SGHRS and YFSETQ. This CDR3 is 15 amino acids long. The CDR3: CASSLGDSVADTQYF. CDR3 bases: TGCGCCAGCAGCTTAGGGGACAGTGTCGCAGATACGCAGTATTTT. Complete variable domain (other parts from reference TRBV5-1 and TRBJ2-3): KAGVTQTPRYLIKTRGQQVTLSCSPISGHRSVSWYQQTPGQGLQFLFEYFSETQRNKGNFPGRFSGRQFSNSRSEMNVSTLELGDSALYLCASSLGDSVADTQYFGPGTRLTVL.

There are many counts of this clonotype. The chain combines TRBV5-6 with TRBJ2-1; 7 nucleotides align to TRBD1. Germline lookup yields CDR1 SGHDT and CDR2 YYEEEE. CDR3 length: 16 amino acids. V shed 2 bases, J shed 2 bases, and the junction held 7 bases outside the gene matches. The DNA for the CDR3 is TGTGCCAGCAGCTTTTTCGGGACAGAAGCCTACAATGAGCAGTTCTTC. Translated, it gives CASSFFGTEAYNEQFF.

This clonotype came up a few times. This chain joins TRBV7-2 and TRBJ2-3; TRBD1 matches at 7 bases. The ends lost 5 bases at V and 4 bases at J; junction bases unmatched: 12. This CDR3 comprises 16 residues. Germline assignment: CDR1 SGHTA and CDR2 FQGNSA. The DNA of the CDR3 is TGTGCCAGCAGCCGAAGATCGGACAGGTATTCAGATACGCAGTATTTT. Encoded protein: CASSRRSDRYSDTQYF.

The chain combines TRBV10-1 with TRBJ2-7; D might be TRBD2 (5 bases). CDR3 size: 11 residues. Germline CDR1 and CDR2: WNHNN and SYGVQD (reference sequence). Trimming took off 3 bases at V and 11 bases at J, with 11 bases between the two ends. The CDR3 loop reads CASSDGQREYF. CDR3 nucleotides: TGCGCCAGCAGTGACGGGCAGAGGGAGTACTTC.

The chain couples TRBV7-2 to TRBJ2-7; 7 nucleotides match TRBD1. The CDR3 contains 14 residues. Germline V CDR1 and CDR2: SGHTA, FQGNSA. With V trimmed by 6 bases and J by 0 bases, 5 bases remained unmatched. The CDR3 nucleotides are TGTGCCAGCAGGTCTACAGGGGCCTCCTACGAGCAGTACTTC. Its translation is CASRSTGASYEQYF. The entire variable domain, with the rest obtained from reference TRBV7-2 and TRBJ2-7, is as follows: GAGVSQSPSNKVTEKGKDVELRCDPISGHTALYWYRQSLGQGLEFLIYFQGNSAPDKSGLPSDRFSAERTGGSVSTLTIQRTQQEDSAVYLCASRSTGASYEQYFGPGTRLTVT.